Sequencing of this T cell receptor (beta chain) was carried out in a study of regulatory T cells listed by TCRdb under 2018. Regarding the research as a whole: The study compared T-cell receptor beta repertoires of sorted regulatory, conventional CD4+ and CD8+ T cells between CD3G-deficient patients and healthy controls.

All CD3G-deficient patients had evidence of autoimmunity, which was more severe in two of the patients. Patients ranged from 2 to 39 years of age at testing and had reduced naive and increased memory CD4+ and CD8+ T-cell proportions. Roughly six individuals with CD3G deficiency made up the patient group. Patient samples and clinical data were obtained from an international physician network spanning the United States, Europe and Asia. Peripheral blood mononuclear cells were isolated by Ficoll density separation. CD3+ CD8+ CD4- T cells were isolated on a FACSAria cell sorter. Based on the germline V gene, the CDR1 and CDR2 sequences are MGHRA and YSYEKL. The CDR3 measures 18 amino acids from cysteine to phenylalanine. Only CDR3 DNA remains: 54 bases, in frame from the first base. The junction shows trimming of 7 bases on V and 7 bases on J, plus 28 bases between the germline ends. The research as a whole found: Repertoires from patients had restricted unique TRB V-J pairs and skewed V and J gene usage, with the strongest effect in regulatory T cells. CD8+ T cells from patients showed a nonsignificant trend toward lower Shannon entropy than control CD8+ cells.

Remarks on this clone: Its antigen specificity is not known. No much larger clone exists at a distance of one base, and base qualities are not known.

For the multiplex PCR, 52 forward TRBV primers and 13 reverse TRBJ primers were used, and amplification bias was corrected with both assay-based and computational methods. Within the immunoSEQ assay, multiplex PCR amplified rearranged TRB loci from genomic DNA. TRB amplicons were sequenced using an Illumina HiSeq platform. The study's own analysis went as follows. Raw sequences were error-filtered and aligned to reference gene sequences by custom algorithms and were subsequently analyzed with the immunoSEQ online tools. Productive and nonproductive TRB rearrangement frequencies were evaluated among both unique and total sequences. For TRB CDR3 positions 6 and 7, hydrophobicity together with amino acid composition served as the basis for assessing self-reactivity potential. Group comparisons used t tests, Mann-Whitney tests or two-way ANOVA run in Prism software. TCRdb holds this immuneACCESS table with in-frame rearrangements only. Some clones are missing; in checked studies, unresolved V genes explain under half, and the rest has no known cause. V, J and clone size are taken as reported in that table, and D and trimming were inferred from the DNA itself. Across this sample there are roughly 15,000 clones, with roughly 90% seen only once. 30% to 40% of the sample rests with the top ten.

Sequencing was carried out using CD8+ T cells sorted from blood. This TCR was recovered from a person between 18 and 30 years old with CD3G deficiency. In this chain, TRBV4-1 is recombined with TRBJ2-2; 6 matching bases give a weak D call of TRBD1. Here the CDR3 is given as CASTSLLPPRGKGGELFF. The base sequence is TGCGCCAGCACCTCTCTTCTCCCCCCCAGGGGCAAGGGCGGGGAGCTGTTTTTT.